Listed below are T cell receptor beta chains from one sample, sequenced in a study of CD8 T cells in Susac syndrome. TCRdb itself ran the immunoSEQ multiplex PCR reads through MiXCR, one entry per CDR3 protein. The sample comprises 200,000 to 300,000 distinct CDR3 sequences, 90% to 95% of which are singletons, and approximately 0.07% rests with the top ten. The sample taken for sequencing was CD4+ T cells from PBMCs. The source of these receptors is a human donor with multiple sclerosis. Both conserved end residues are part of each CDR3. The D gene is left open where the match is weak. Part of the rows lack a size; the others show once, few, many or a class for expanded clones.

J gene	V gene	clone size	D gene	CDR3 DNA	CDR3 protein
TRBJ2-4	TRBV28	NA	TRBD2	TGTGCCAGCAGTGGGCCTGGGGGGGGAACCAAAAACATTCAGTACTTC	CASSGPGGGTKNIQYF
TRBJ2-3	TRBV11-2	once	NA	TGTGCCAGCAGCTTCGGGGCCGTCGGCACAGATACGCAGTATTTT	CASSFGAVGTDTQYF
TRBJ2-7	TRBV20-1	NA	TRBD1	TGCAGTGCTCAGAAAGGGACAGATCCTTACGAGCAGTACTTC	CSAQKGTDPYEQYF
TRBJ2-5	TRBV7-2	NA	NA	TGTGCCAGCAGCCAAGTAATTTCCCGGGATTCCCAGTACTTC	CASSQVISRDSQYF
TRBJ2-2	TRBV2	NA	NA	TGTGCCAGTAGGACAGAGAACACCGGGGAGCTGTTTTTT	CASRTENTGELFF
TRBJ1-1	TRBV10-3	NA	TRBD1	TGTGCCATCAGGGAGGGGGCGGTGAACACTGAAGCTTTCTTT	CAIREGAVNTEAFF
TRBJ2-3	TRBV24-1	NA	TRBD1	TGTGCCACCAGTGATCCCGGGGACAGGAGCACAGATACGCAGTATTTT	CATSDPGDRSTDTQYF
TRBJ1-2	TRBV2	NA	NA	TGTGCCAGCAAGGGCGGAGCTAACTATGGCTACACCTTC	CASKGGANYGYTF
TRBJ2-1	TRBV5-6	NA	TRBD2	TGTGCCAGCAGCTGGGAGGGACTAGCGGGGGCCCGGGGGAATGAGCAGTTCTTC	CASSWEGLAGARGNEQFF
TRBJ1-2	TRBV29-1	NA	NA	TGCAGCGTTGATATAGCGACAGCTAACTATGGCTACACCTTC	CSVDIATANYGYTF
TRBJ2-7	TRBV5-1	NA	NA	TGCGCCAGCAGACGGCCAGGGTACGACGAGCAGTACTTC	CASRRPGYDEQYF
TRBJ1-1	TRBV5-4	once	NA	TGTGCCAGCAGCCGGACGAGCGACCCCCGGAGCACTGAAGCTTTCTTT	CASSRTSDPRSTEAFF
TRBJ2-7	TRBV5-1	NA	NA	TGCGCCAGCAGCTGGGAGGCAGGCCCCTACGAGCAGTACTTC	CASSWEAGPYEQYF
TRBJ2-1	TRBV6-6	NA	NA	TGTGCCAGCAGTTACCACAGGGCTGGCAATGAGCAGTTCTTC	CASSYHRAGNEQFF
TRBJ2-1	TRBV5-6	NA	TRBD2	TGTGCCAGCAGCTTGGTACTAGCGGGAGGGCCGGAGGATGAGCAGTTCTTC	CASSLVLAGGPEDEQFF
TRBJ1-1	TRBV12-3/TRBV12-4	NA	NA	TGTGCCAGCAGCCTCATGGGAGGAAACACTGAAGCTTTCTTT	CASSLMGGNTEAFF
TRBJ1-1	TRBV20-1	NA	TRBD1	TGCAGTGCTGGTCAGGGGGCAAACACTGAAGCTTTCTTT	CSAGQGANTEAFF
TRBJ2-1	TRBV24-1	NA	NA	TGTGCCACCAGTGATAACACATATGAGCAGTTCTTC	CATSDNTYEQFF
TRBJ2-4	TRBV5-1	NA	NA	TGCGCCAGCAGGCTAACCTCAGACGGGGACATTCAGTACTTC	CASRLTSDGDIQYF
TRBJ2-5	TRBV7-9	NA	TRBD2	TGTGCCAGCAGCTTAGCACGAGGCGCGGGGGGCCGCCGGGAGACCCAGTACTTC	CASSLARGAGGRRETQYF
TRBJ1-2	TRBV20-1	NA	NA	TGCAGTGCTAGAGATTCCCAAGATCGGGCCTATGGCTACACCTTC	CSARDSQDRAYGYTF
TRBJ2-6	TRBV19	NA	NA	TGTGCCAGTTTCAGAACCCAGGGCAGCTCTGGGGCCAACGTCCTGACTTTC	CASFRTQGSSGANVLTF
TRBJ2-6	TRBV19	NA	TRBD2	TGTGCCAGTAGTACAGGGACTAGCGGGACCTCTGGGGCCAACGTCCTGACTTTC	CASSTGTSGTSGANVLTF